This T cell receptor beta chain was identified during a study of blood T cell repertoires in COVID-19. Libraries were prepared by immunoSEQ multiplex PCR; TCRdb keeps only in-frame clonotypes and omits some of them. The data hold some 530,000 clones, with 70% to 90% observed a single time. V shed 6 bases, J shed 4 bases, and the junction held 5 bases outside the gene matches. Germline V gives CDR1 SGHTA, CDR2 FQGTGA. The CDR3 loop spans 14 amino acids. The receptor's source is a human donor in a cohort sampled during active COVID-19. Specimen: peripheral blood. The chain is built from TRBV7-3 and TRBJ2-2, with 7 bases matching TRBD2. This CDR3 reads CASRTTSSTGELFF. CDR3 DNA sequence: TGTGCCAGCAGAACGACTAGCAGCACCGGGGAGCTGTTTTTT.